This T cell receptor (beta chain) was retrieved from a study of control samples from healthy donors and cancer patients. With V trimmed by 10 bases and J by 3 bases, 9 bases remained unmatched. The CDR3 is made up of 15 amino acids. The germline gives CDR1 MDHEN, CDR2 SYDVKM. Assay used: immunoSEQ multiplex PCR; TCRdb lists only in-frame clones, some missing. The profile shows approximately 51,000 clones, roughly 80% of them singletons. The J gene is TRBJ1-3, the V gene TRBV28; 10 bases line up with TRBD1. This receptor was identified in a man between 70 and 80 years old in good health. Sequences were obtained from blood. This CDR3 is CATRQGAEGGNTIYF. CDR3 nucleotide sequence: TGTGCCACCCGACAGGGGGCCGAGGGTGGAAACACCATATATTTT.